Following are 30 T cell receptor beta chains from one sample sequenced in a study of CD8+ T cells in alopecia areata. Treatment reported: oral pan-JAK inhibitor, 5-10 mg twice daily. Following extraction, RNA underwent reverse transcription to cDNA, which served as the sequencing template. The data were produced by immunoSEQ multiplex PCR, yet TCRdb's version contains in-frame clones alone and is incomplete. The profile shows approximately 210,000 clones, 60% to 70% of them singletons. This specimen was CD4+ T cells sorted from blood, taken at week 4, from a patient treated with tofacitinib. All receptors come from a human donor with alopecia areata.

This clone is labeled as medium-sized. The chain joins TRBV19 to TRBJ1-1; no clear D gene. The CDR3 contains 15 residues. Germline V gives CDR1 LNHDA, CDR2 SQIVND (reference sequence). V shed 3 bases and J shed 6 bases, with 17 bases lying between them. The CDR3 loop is CASSIRNTGDAEAFF. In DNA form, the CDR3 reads TGTGCCAGTAGTATTCGGAACACGGGTGACGCTGAAGCTTTCTTT.

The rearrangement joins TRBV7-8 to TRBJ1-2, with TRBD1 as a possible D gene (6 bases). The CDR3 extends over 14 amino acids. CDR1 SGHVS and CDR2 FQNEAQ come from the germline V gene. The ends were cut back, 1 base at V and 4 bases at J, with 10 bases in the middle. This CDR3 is CASSLDRGGYGYTF. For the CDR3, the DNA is TGTGCCAGCAGCTTAGACAGAGGGGGCTATGGCTACACCTTC.

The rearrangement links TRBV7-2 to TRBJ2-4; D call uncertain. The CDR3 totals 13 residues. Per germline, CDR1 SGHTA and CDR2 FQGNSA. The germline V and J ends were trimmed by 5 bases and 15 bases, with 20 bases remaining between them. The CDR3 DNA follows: TGTGCCAGCAGCCTACTAATAAACTCGCTCTGGTACTTC. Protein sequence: CASSLLINSLWYF.

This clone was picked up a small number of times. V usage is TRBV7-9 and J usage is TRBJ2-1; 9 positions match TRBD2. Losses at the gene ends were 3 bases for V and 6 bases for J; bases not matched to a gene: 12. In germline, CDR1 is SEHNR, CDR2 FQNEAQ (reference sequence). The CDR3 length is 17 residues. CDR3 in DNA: TGTGCCAGCAGCTTGGAGTTAGCGGGGGCACCTGGCAATGAGCAGTTCTTC. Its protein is CASSLELAGAPGNEQFF.

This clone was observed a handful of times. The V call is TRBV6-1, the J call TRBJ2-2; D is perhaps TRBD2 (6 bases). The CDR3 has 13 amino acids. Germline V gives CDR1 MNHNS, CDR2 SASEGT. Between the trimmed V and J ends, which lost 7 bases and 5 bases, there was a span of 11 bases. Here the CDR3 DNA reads TGTGCCAGCACTATAGCGGCTACCGGGGAGCTGTTTTTT. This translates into CASTIAATGELFF.

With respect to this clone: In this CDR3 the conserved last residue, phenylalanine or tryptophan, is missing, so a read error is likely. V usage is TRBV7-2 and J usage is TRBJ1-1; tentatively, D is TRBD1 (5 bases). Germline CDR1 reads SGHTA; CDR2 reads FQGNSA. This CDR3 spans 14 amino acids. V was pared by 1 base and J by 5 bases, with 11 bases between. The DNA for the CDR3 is TGTGCCAGCAGCTTAGTGCAGGGAAGTACTGAAGCTTTCCTT. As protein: CASSLVQGSTEAFL.

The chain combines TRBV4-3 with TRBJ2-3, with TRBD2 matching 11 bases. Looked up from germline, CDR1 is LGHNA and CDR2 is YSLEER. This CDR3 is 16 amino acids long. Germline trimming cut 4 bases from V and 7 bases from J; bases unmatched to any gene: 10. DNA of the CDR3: TGCGCCAGCAGCCCCCAGGGGGCTAGCGGGGGGTATACGCAGTATTTT. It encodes CASSPQGASGGYTQYF.

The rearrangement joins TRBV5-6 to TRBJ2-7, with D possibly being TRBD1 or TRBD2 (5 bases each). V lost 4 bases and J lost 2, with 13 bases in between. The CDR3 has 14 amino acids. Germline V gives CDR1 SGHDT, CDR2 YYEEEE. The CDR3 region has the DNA TGTGCCAGCAGCGGGGACGGGGCAACCTACGAGCAGTACTTC. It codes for CASSGDGATYEQYF.

The CDR3 reads CASSFGTDYGYTF. Here the CDR3 DNA reads TGTGCCAGCAGTTTCGGGACGGACTATGGCTACACCTTC. The chain is built from TRBV27 and TRBJ1-2; D possibly corresponds to TRBD1 (5 bases). Germline CDR1 and CDR2: MNHEY and SMNVEV (reference sequence). Trimming took off 3 bases at V and 3 bases at J, with 8 bases between the two ends. The CDR3 sequence is 13 residues long.

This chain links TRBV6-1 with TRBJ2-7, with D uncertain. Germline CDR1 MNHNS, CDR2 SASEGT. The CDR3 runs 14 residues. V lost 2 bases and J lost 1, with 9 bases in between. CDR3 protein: CASSELPSSYEQYF. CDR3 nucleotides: TGTGCCAGCAGTGAATTGCCCTCGTCCTACGAGCAGTACTTC.

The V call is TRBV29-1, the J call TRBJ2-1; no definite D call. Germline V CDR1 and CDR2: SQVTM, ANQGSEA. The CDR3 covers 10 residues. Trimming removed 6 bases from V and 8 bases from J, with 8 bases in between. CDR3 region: CSVGQYEQFF. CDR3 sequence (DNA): TGCAGCGTCGGCCAATATGAGCAGTTCTTC.

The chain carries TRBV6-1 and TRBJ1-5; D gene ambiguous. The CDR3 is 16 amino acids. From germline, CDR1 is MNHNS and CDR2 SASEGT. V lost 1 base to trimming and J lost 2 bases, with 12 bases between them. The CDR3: CASSEGVGPRNQPQHF. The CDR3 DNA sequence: TGTGCCAGCAGTGAAGGGGTAGGCCCCCGCAATCAGCCCCAGCATTTT.

CDR3 bases: TGCGCCAGCAGCGCGGGACAGGGTGAGACCCAGTACTTC. As protein: CASSAGQGETQYF. This sequence joins TRBV5-1 and TRBJ2-5; TRBD1 matches 9 bases. This CDR3 region has 13 residues. Looked up from germline, CDR1 is SGHRS and CDR2 is YFSETQ. The V segment lost 4 bases and the J segment 5 bases; nucleotides outside the gene matches: 3. Full variable domain (remainder filled in from reference TRBV5-1 and TRBJ2-5): KAGVTQTPRYLIKTRGQQVTLSCSPISGHRSVSWYQQTPGQGLQFLFEYFSETQRNKGNFPGRFSGRQFSNSRSEMNVSTLELGDSALYLCASSAGQGETQYFGPGTRLLVL.

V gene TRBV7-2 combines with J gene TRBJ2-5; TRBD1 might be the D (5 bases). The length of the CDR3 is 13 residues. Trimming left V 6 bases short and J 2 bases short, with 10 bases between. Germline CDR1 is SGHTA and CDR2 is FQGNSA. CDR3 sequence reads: CASRVAGQETQYF. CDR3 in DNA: TGTGCCAGCAGGGTGGCAGGGCAAGAGACCCAGTACTTC.

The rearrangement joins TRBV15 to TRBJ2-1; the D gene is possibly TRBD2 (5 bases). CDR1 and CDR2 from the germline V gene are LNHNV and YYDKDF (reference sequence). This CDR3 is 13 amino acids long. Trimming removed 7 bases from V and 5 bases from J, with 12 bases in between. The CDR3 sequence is CATTWRVNNEQFF. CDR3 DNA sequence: TGTGCCACCACGTGGCGGGTGAACAATGAGCAGTTCTTC.

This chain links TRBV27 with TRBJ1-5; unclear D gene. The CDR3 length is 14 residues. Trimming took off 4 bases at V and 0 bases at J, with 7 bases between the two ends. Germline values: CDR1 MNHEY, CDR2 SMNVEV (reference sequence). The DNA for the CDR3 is TGTGCCAGCAGTTCCCCCCATAGCAATCAGCCCCAGCATTTT. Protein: CASSSPHSNQPQHF.

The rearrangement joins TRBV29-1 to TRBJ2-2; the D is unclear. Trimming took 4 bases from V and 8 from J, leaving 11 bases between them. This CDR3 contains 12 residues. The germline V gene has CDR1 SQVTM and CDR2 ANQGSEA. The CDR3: CSVGAWGGELFF. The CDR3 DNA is TGCAGCGTTGGCGCGTGGGGTGGGGAGCTGTTTTTT.

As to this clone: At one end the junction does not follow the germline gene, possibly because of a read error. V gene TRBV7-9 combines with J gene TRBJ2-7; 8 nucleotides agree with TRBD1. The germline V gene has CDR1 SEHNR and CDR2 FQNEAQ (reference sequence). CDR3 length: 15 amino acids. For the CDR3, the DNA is TGTGCCAGCAGCCTAGCCGGGACAGGAGCCTACGAGCAGTACTTC. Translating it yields CASSLAGTGAYEQYF.

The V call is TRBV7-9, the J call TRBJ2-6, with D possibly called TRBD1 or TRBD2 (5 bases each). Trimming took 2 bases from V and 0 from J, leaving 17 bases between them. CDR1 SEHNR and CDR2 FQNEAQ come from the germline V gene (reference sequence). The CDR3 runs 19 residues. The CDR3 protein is CASSLRGSLVSSGANVLTF. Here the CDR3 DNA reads TGTGCCAGCAGCTTACGGGGCTCGCTCGTTAGCTCTGGGGCCAACGTCCTGACTTTC.

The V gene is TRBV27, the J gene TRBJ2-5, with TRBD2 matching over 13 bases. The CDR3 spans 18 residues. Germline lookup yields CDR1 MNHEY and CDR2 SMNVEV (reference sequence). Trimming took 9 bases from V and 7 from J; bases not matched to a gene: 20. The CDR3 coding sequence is TGTGCCAGTTCCCGCTCCGCCGGGACTAGCGGGGATGGAAGGACCCAGTACTTC. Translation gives CASSRSAGTSGDGRTQYF.

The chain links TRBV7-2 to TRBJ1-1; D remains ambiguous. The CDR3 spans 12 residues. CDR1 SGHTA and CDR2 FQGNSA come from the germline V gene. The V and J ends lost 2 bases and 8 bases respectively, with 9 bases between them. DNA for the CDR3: TGTGCCAGCAGCTTACTAGCAAGAGAAGCTTTCTTT. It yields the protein CASSLLAREAFF.

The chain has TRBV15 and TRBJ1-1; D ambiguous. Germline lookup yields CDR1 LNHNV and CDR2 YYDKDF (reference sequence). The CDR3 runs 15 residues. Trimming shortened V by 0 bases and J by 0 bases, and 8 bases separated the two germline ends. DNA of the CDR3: TGTGCCACCAGCAGAGATCCCCGAATGAACACTGAAGCTTTCTTT. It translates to CATSRDPRMNTEAFF.

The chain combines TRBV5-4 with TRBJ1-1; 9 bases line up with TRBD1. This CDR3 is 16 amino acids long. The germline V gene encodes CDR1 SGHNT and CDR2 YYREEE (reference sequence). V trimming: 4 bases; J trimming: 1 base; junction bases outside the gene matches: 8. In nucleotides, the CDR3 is TGTGCCAGCAGCCCAGGACAGGGGTGGGAGAACACTGAAGCTTTCTTT. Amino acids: CASSPGQGWENTEAFF.

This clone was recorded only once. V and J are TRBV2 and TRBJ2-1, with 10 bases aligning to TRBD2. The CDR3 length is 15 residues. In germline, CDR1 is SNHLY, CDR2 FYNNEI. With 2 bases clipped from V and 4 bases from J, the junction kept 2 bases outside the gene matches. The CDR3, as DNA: TGTGCCAGCAGTGAACAGCGGGGGGGGTACAATGAGCAGTTCTTC. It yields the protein CASSEQRGGYNEQFF. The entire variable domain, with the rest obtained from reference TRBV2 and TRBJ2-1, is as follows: EPEVTQTPSHQVTQMGQEVILRCVPISNHLYFYWYRQILGQKVEFLVSFYNNEISEKSEIFDDQFSVERPDGSNFTLKIRSTKLEDSAMYFCASSEQRGGYNEQFFGPGTRLTVL.

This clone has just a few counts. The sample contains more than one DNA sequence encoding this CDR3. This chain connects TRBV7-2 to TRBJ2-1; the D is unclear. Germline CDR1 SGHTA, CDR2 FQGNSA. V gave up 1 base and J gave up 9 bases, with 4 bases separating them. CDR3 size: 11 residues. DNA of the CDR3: TGTGCCAGCAGCTTAGGGGGTGAGCAGTTCTTC. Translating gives CASSLGGEQFF.

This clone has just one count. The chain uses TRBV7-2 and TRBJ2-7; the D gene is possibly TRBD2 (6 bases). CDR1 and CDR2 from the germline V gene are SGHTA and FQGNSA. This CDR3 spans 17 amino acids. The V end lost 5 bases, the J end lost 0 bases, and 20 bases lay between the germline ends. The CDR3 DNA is TGTGCCAGCAGCCAGAGGACTACCCCGGGGAGCTCCTACGAGCAGTACTTC. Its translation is CASSQRTTPGSSYEQYF.

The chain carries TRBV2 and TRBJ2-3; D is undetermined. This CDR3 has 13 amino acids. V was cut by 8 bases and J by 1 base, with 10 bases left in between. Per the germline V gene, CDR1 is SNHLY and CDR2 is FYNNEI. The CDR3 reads CASLFAGTDTQYF. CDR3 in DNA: TGTGCCAGCCTTTTCGCGGGCACAGATACGCAGTATTTT.

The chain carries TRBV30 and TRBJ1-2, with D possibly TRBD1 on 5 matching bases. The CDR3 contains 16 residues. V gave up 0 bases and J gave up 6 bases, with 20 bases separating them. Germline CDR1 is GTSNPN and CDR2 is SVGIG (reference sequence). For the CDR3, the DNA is TGTGCCTGGAGTGTAACCTCTTTTGGGGGGTTAAATGGCTACACCTTC. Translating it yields CAWSVTSFGGLNGYTF.

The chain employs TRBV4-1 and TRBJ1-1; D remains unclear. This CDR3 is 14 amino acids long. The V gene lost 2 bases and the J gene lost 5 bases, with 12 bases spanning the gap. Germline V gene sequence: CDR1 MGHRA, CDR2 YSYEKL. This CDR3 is CASSQYMGSTEAFF. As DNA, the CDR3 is TGCGCCAGCAGCCAATATATGGGAAGTACTGAAGCTTTCTTT.

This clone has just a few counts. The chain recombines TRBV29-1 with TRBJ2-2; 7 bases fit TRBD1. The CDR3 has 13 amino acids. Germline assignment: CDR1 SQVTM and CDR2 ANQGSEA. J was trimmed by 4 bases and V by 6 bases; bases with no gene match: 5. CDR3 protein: CSVGQKRTGELFF. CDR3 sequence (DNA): TGCAGCGTGGGACAGAAGCGCACCGGGGAGCTGTTTTTT.